Each of the 13 T cell receptor beta chains below was sequenced from the same sample in a study of response to subunit inactivated influenza vaccine. TCRdb re-derived calls from the RT-PCR reads in MiXCR, one entry per CDR3 protein. Of fewer than 350,000 distinct CDR3 sequences listed, around a fifth are singletons. The starting material was PBMCs from blood, obtained about 20 months after vaccination. The source of these receptors is a man aged 50-75 years who received an inactivated influenza vaccine.

With respect to this clonotype: Given a much more abundant clone one base away, this may be a read error. The chain joins TRBV29-1 to TRBJ1-5; D may be TRBD1 (6 bases). The CDR3 is made up of 13 amino acids. Germline-derived CDR1 and CDR2 are SQVTM and ANQGSEA. Here the CDR3 reads CCVGGHSNQPQHF. CDR3 nucleotide sequence: TGCTGCGTTGGGGGGCATAGCAATCAGCCCCAGCATTTT. The full variable domain, completed using reference TRBV29-1 and TRBJ1-5, is SAVISQKPSRDICQRGTSLTIQCQVDSQVTMMFWYRQQPGQSLTLIATANQGSEATYESGFVIDKFPISRPNLTFSTLTVSNMSPEDSSIYLCCVGGHSNQPQHFGDGTRLSIL.

This sequence joins TRBV15 and TRBJ1-3; no reliable D call. V was pared by 0 bases and J by 4 bases, with 7 bases between. Germline loops: CDR1 LNHNV, CDR2 YYDKDF (reference sequence). The length of the CDR3 is 14 residues. The CDR3 nucleotides are TGTGCCACCAGCAGAGATCAGGTCGGAAACACCATATATTTT. Its protein product is CATSRDQVGNTIYF.

In its sample, this clonotype was seen a few times. The chain employs TRBV20-1 and TRBJ1-5; 7 positions agree with TRBD1. The V gene's germline CDR1 is DFQATT and CDR2 SNEGSKA (reference sequence). With 5 bases clipped from V and 2 bases from J, the junction kept 6 bases outside the gene matches. This CDR3 spans 14 amino acids. DNA of the CDR3: TGCAGTGCTGCAACAGGGGAGGGCAATCAGCCCCAGCATTTT. It codes for CSAATGEGNQPQHF.

This clonotype occurred a few times. V and J are TRBV19 and TRBJ1-5, with D possibly matching TRBD1 (6 bases). CDR3 size: 12 residues. Germline V gene lookup returns CDR1 LNHDA and CDR2 SQIVND (reference sequence). Trimming pared 6 bases from V and 7 bases from J, leaving 10 bases between. CDR3 sequence: CASRDRRQPQHF. The CDR3 DNA is TGTGCCAGTAGGGACAGACGACAGCCCCAGCATTTT.

The sample holds a few counts of this clonotype. CDR3 in DNA: TGCAGTGCAATACCGTTAGGACAGCCCCAGCATTTT. Protein product: CSAIPLGQPQHF. The chain has TRBV20-1 and TRBJ1-5; D remains unclear. The CDR3 spans 12 residues. In germline, CDR1 is DFQATT, CDR2 SNEGSKA (reference sequence). V lost 6 bases and J 7 bases, leaving 13 bases between the germline ends.

This clonotype showed up just a few times. In DNA form, the CDR3 reads TGTGCCAGCTCACTGGGACAGGCCACTGAAGCTTTCTTT. This encodes CASSLGQATEAFF. The chain is built from TRBV18 and TRBJ1-1, with 8 bases identical to TRBD1. This CDR3 has 13 residues. The junction had 2 bases not matched to a gene; V was cut back by 4 bases and J by 4 bases. The germline gives CDR1 KGHSH, CDR2 LQKENI.

This chain uses TRBV7-9 with TRBJ2-3; 10 nucleotides agree with TRBD2. The junction had 5 bases not matched to a gene; V was cut back by 3 bases and J by 8 bases. The CDR3 sequence is 14 residues long. Looked up from germline, CDR1 is SEHNR and CDR2 is FQNEAQ (reference sequence). The CDR3 spells CASSLASGSGTQYF. CDR3 in DNA: TGTGCCAGCAGCTTGGCTAGCGGGAGTGGTACGCAGTATTTT.

The CDR3 loop is CASSHSTSGRILGEQFF. For the CDR3, the DNA is TGTGCCAGCAGCCACTCGACTAGCGGGAGGATTTTGGGTGAGCAGTTCTTC. The rearrangement uses TRBV3-1 and TRBJ2-1; 13 nucleotides match TRBD2. After removal of 3 bases from V and 9 bases from J, the junction contained 11 bases not matched to a gene. This CDR3 contains 17 residues. CDR1 and CDR2 (germline): LGHDT, YNNKEL (reference sequence).

This clonotype has just a few counts. Written as DNA, the CDR3 is TGCGCCAGCAGCAGTGCCGGGACAGCCTCCTACGAGCAGTACTTC. As protein: CASSSAGTASYEQYF. The chain uses TRBV5-1 and TRBJ2-7; 7 nucleotides agree with TRBD1. Germline V gene sequence: CDR1 SGHRS, CDR2 YFSETQ. With V trimmed by 4 bases and J by 0 bases, 7 bases remained unmatched. CDR3 size: 15 residues.

This clonotype was picked up a small number of times. The chain combines TRBV29-1 with TRBJ2-1; TRBD2 agrees at 7 bases. J was trimmed by 5 bases and V by 6 bases; bases with no gene match: 7. The CDR3 spans 13 residues. CDR1 SQVTM and CDR2 ANQGSEA come from the germline V gene. CDR3 DNA sequence: TGCAGCGTGTCGTATGCGGGGGACAATGAGCAGTTCTTC. Encoded protein: CSVSYAGDNEQFF.

This chain connects TRBV10-3 to TRBJ2-3; 10 bases agree with TRBD2. Per germline, CDR1 ENHRY and CDR2 SYGVKD. With 2 bases clipped from V and 6 bases from J, the junction kept 8 bases outside the gene matches. The CDR3 runs 16 residues. CDR3 amino acids: CAISETLAGARDTQYF. Written as DNA, the CDR3 is TGTGCCATCAGTGAGACCCTAGCGGGGGCCCGGGATACGCAGTATTTT.

V and J are TRBV7-9 and TRBJ1-1; 7 bases match TRBD1. The V gene end was trimmed by 1 base and the J gene end by 10 bases; junction bases not matched to a gene: 6. CDR3 length: 13 residues. Germline CDR1 is SEHNR and CDR2 is FQNEAQ (reference sequence). The CDR3 is CASSLGDRASAFF. The DNA for the CDR3 is TGTGCCAGCAGCTTAGGAGACAGGGCTTCAGCTTTCTTT.

This clonotype was observed a handful of times. For the CDR3, the DNA is TGTGCCAGCAGCTTGGCCTCGACAGGGTGGGGGACTAACTATGGCTACACCTTC. It translates to CASSLASTGWGTNYGYTF. The chain has TRBV5-6 and TRBJ1-2, with TRBD1 matching over 7 bases. Germline values: CDR1 SGHDT, CDR2 YYEEEE. V shed 0 bases, J shed 0 bases, and the junction held 11 bases outside the gene matches. The CDR3 is made up of 18 amino acids.